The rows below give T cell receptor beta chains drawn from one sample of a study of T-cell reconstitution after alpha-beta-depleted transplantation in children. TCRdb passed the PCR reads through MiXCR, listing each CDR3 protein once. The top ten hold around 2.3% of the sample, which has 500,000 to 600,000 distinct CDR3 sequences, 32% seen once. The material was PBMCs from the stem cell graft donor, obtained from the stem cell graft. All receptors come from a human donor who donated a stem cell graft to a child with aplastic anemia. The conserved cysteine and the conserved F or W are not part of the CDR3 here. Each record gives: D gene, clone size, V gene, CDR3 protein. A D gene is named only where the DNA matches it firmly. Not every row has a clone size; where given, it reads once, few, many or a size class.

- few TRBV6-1 ASSAGDRGGNAEAF
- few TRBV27 ASSLDSRGAKNIQY
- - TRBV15 ATSRDLGGSRQETQY
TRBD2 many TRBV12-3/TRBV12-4 ASSPLAGAYNEQF
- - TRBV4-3 ASSQDRGPTEAF
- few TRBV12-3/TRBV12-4 ASSETAVGYT
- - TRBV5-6 ASSLAGYSYNEQF
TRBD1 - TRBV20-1 SARVPGQGLSGTQY
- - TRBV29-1 SVGRFGYRAQLKETQY
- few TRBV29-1 SAGGRGTEAF
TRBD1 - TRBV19 ASSDWTGSNEKLF
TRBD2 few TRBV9 ASSAAGAGADTQY
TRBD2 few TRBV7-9 ASSYSSGRANEQF
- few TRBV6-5 ASSYLTGGSEAF
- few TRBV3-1 ASSPTGRYGYT
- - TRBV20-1 SAREGGGSSYNEQF
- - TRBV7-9 ASSLASGGNQPQH
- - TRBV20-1 SAGTRVFAKNIQY
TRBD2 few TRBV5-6 ASSFGVAGGPLETQY
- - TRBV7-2 ASSLDPSYYNEQF
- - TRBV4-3 ASSPGPSDEQY
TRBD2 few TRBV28 ASSRGLAVLAKNIQY
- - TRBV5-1 ASSLLILNTEAF
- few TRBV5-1 ASSPGSAQETQY
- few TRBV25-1 ASSEGGGSGYT
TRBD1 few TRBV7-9 ASSLLWGTASGETQY
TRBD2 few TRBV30 AWSRLAEGNTGELF
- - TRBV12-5 ASGWQGHQPQH
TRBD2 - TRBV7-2 ASSLRAVGAGGGTGELF
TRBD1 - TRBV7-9 ASSPSDRVYGYT
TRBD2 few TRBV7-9 ASGVAGGPHEQY
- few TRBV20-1 SAKQGFQPQH
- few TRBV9 ASSVATEGLTEAF
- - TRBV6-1 ASTRLNRETQY
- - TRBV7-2 ASSFFALGNNGYT
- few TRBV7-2 ASSSSRGSDTQY
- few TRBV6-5 ASSYSQAGPPGEQY
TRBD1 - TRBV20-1 SARRQGERNQPQH
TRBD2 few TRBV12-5 ASGLVLTGAGGKYNEQF
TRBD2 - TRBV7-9 ASSFLAVQETQY
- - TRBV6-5 ASSSLQGTAWDTEAF